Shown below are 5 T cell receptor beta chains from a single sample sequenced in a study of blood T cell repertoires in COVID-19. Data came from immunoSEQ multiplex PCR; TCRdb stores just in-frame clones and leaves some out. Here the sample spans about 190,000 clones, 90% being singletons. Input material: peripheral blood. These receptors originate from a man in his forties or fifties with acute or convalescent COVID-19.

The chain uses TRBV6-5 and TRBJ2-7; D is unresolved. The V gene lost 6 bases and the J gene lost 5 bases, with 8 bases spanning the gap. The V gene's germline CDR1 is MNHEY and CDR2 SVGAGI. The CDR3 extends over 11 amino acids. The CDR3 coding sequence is TGTGCCAGCAGCCCCGGAGACGAGCAGTACTTC. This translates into CASSPGDEQYF.

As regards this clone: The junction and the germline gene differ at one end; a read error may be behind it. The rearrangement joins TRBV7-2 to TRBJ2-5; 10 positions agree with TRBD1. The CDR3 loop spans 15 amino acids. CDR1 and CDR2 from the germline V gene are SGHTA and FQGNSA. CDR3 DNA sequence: TGTGCCAGCAGCTTAGGGCCCCAAACGGACAGGGGGGGGCACTTC. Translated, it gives CASSLGPQTDRGGHF.

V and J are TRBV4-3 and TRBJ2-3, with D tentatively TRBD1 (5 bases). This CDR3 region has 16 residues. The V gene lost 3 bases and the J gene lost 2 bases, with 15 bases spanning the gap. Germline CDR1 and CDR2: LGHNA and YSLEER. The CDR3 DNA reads TGCGCCAGCAGCCACCTCCCCCCAGGGTCCACAGATACGCAGTATTTT. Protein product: CASSHLPPGSTDTQYF.

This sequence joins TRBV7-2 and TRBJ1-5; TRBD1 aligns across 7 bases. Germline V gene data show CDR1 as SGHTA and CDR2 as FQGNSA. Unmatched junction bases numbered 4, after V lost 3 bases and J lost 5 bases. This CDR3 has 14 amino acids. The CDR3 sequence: CASSFRRGDQPQHF. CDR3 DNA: TGTGCCAGCAGCTTTCGCAGGGGGGATCAGCCCCAGCATTTT.

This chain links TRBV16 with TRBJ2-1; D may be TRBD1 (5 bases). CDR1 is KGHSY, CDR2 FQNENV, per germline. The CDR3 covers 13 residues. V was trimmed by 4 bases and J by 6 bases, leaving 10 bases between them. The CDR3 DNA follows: TGTGCCAGCAGCCCCCGACAGAGCAATGAGCAGTTCTTC. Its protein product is CASSPRQSNEQFF.